The next 23 T cell receptor beta chains were all read from a single sample in a study of blood T cell repertoires in COVID-19. Only in-frame clones appear in the TCRdb table, and some are missing; sequencing was by immunoSEQ multiplex PCR. The sample has under 250,000 clones, more than 75% seen once; the top ten hold more than 6.5%. Sequencing was performed on peripheral blood. The receptor set was obtained from a woman between 65 and 79 years old with active or convalescent COVID-19.

The gene calls are TRBV11-2 and TRBJ2-7; 9 positions match TRBD2. The CDR3 contains 16 residues. The germline CDR1 and CDR2 sequences are SGHAT and FQNNGV. Trimming cost V 5 bases and J 3 bases; bases outside gene matches: 11. For the CDR3, the DNA is TGTGCCAGCAGCCCCCACGGGGGTAGCGGGAGCTACGAGCAGTACTTC. This encodes CASSPHGGSGSYEQYF.

The chain employs TRBV7-9 and TRBJ1-1; D not resolved. The V gene lost 1 base and the J gene lost 4 bases, with 10 bases spanning the gap. From germline, CDR1 is SEHNR and CDR2 FQNEAQ (reference sequence). This CDR3 is built from 14 residues. In DNA, the CDR3 is TGTGCCAGCAGCTTAGGGTGGGAGGGCACTGAAGCTTTCTTT. Residues: CASSLGWEGTEAFF.

The V call is TRBV7-3, the J call TRBJ1-4; D is possibly TRBD1 (5 bases). From germline, CDR1 is SGHTA and CDR2 FQGTGA. V was cut by 4 bases and J by 4 bases, with 10 bases left in between. This CDR3 has 14 amino acids. CDR3 DNA: TGTGCCAGCAGCTCGACAGCCAATAATGAAAAACTGTTTTTT. This sequence encodes CASSSTANNEKLFF.

This clone was detected only once. The chain employs TRBV5-4 and TRBJ1-2; the match to TRBD1 covers 7 bases. Losses at the gene ends were 4 bases for V and 0 bases for J; bases not matched to a gene: 6. Germline V CDR1 and CDR2: SGHNT, YYREEE (reference sequence). This CDR3 has 15 amino acids. CDR3 nucleotide sequence: TGTGCCAGCAGCCCCCCCAGGGGGTCTAACTATGGCTACACCTTC. Amino acids: CASSPPRGSNYGYTF.

A few counts support this clone. This chain connects TRBV5-4 to TRBJ1-2, with 7 bases matching TRBD1. The CDR3 length is 15 residues. J gave up 4 bases and V 4 bases, and 10 bases lay outside the gene matches. Germline CDR1 SGHNT, CDR2 YYREEE (reference sequence). The CDR3 sequence: CASSLADRALYGYTF. The CDR3 nucleotides are TGTGCCAGCAGCCTCGCCGACAGGGCCCTCTATGGCTACACCTTC. The full variable domain, its missing parts supplied by reference TRBV5-4 and TRBJ1-2, is ETGVTQSPTHLIKTRGQQVTLRCSSQSGHNTVSWYQQALGQGPQFIFQYYREEENGRGNFPPRFSGLQFPNYSSELNVNALELDDSALYLCASSLADRALYGYTFGSGTRLTVV.

This chain links TRBV3-1 (or the pseudogene TRBV3-2) with TRBJ1-5; a weak D match, TRBD1 (6 bases). CDR1 and CDR2 (germline): LGHDT, YNNKEL (reference sequence). Trimming removed 4 bases from V and 11 bases from J, with 18 bases in between. The CDR3 contains 14 residues. The DNA of the CDR3 is TGTGCCAGCAGCCCGGGGGGGCAGTTTTGGGCCCAGCATTTT. As protein: CASSPGGQFWAQHF.

This clone came up once. The chain joins TRBV15 to TRBJ1-1; D is unresolved. Per the germline V gene, CDR1 is LNHNV and CDR2 is YYDKDF (reference sequence). V was clipped by 5 bases and J by 4 bases, with 11 bases between them. This CDR3 has 13 amino acids. CDR3 bases: TGTGCCACCAGCCCCCCACGAGCCACTGAAGCTTTCTTT. The encoded protein is CATSPPRATEAFF. The variable domain in full, completed from reference TRBV15 and TRBJ1-1, reads DAMVIQNPRYQVTQFGKPVTLSCSQTLNHNVMYWYQQKSSQAPKLLFHYYDKDFNNEADTPDNFQSRRPNTSFCFLDIRSPGLGDTAMYLCATSPPRATEAFFGQGTRLTVV.

The chain is built from TRBV10-1 and TRBJ1-5, with 7 bases matching TRBD1. Germline CDR1 is WNHNN and CDR2 is SYGVQD (reference sequence). Trimming at V came to 2 bases and at J to 3 bases, leaving 1 base not matched to a gene. The CDR3 spans 14 residues. CDR3 loop: CASSEGQANQPQHF. CDR3 DNA: TGCGCCAGCAGTGAGGGACAGGCCAATCAGCCCCAGCATTTT.

This chain links TRBV5-6 with TRBJ2-3, with 9 bases fitting TRBD2. The CDR3 consists of 18 residues. Germline V gene data show CDR1 as SGHDT and CDR2 as YYEEEE. The trim removed 0 bases at V and 6 bases at J, leaving 14 bases unmatched. The CDR3 is CASSLVGVLSGGRDTQYF. The CDR3 DNA follows: TGTGCCAGCAGCTTGGTAGGGGTACTTAGCGGGGGTCGGGATACGCAGTATTTT.

The gene calls are TRBV12-3 or TRBV12-4 and TRBJ1-4, with D hard to call. This CDR3 is built from 13 residues. The V end was cut by 7 bases, the J end by 8 bases, with 14 bases between. This CDR3 is CASNRRTGEKLFF. The CDR3 bases are TGTGCCAGCAACCGGAGAACTGGAGAAAAACTGTTTTTT.

The chain is built from TRBV6-2 or TRBV6-3 and TRBJ1-2, with TRBD1 identical over 9 bases. Looked up from germline, CDR1 is MNHEY and CDR2 is SVGEGT. The CDR3 totals 16 residues. J gave up 4 bases and V 5 bases, and 11 bases lay outside the gene matches. CDR3 loop: CASSLQGASSAYGYTF. CDR3 coding DNA: TGTGCCAGCAGTCTACAGGGGGCGAGTAGTGCCTATGGCTACACCTTC.

The chain combines TRBV18 with TRBJ1-2; D is undetermined. The CDR3 has 14 amino acids. V dropped 3 bases and J dropped 8 bases, with 16 bases sitting between them. Per the germline V gene, CDR1 is KGHSH and CDR2 is LQKENI. DNA of the CDR3: TGTGCCAGCTCACCTTTTCCAGAGGCCTACGGCTACACCTTC. Residues: CASSPFPEAYGYTF.

J is TRBJ1-1 and V is TRBV7-2; 12 bases are shared with TRBD1. The germline V gene has CDR1 SGHTA and CDR2 FQGNSA. J was trimmed by 11 bases and V by 5 bases; bases with no gene match: 9. The CDR3 runs 14 residues. CDR3 loop: CASSGWDRGLGAFF. The CDR3 DNA reads TGTGCCAGCAGCGGGTGGGACAGGGGGCTCGGGGCTTTCTTT.

This clone has just one count. The chain employs TRBV2 and TRBJ1-1; D unresolved. Trimming stripped 10 bases from V and 3 bases from J, with 12 bases between. Germline CDR1 is SNHLY and CDR2 is FYNNEI. This CDR3 contains 12 residues. For the CDR3, the DNA is TGTGCCAAATGGGAGGGATACACTGAAGCTTTCTTT. Protein: CAKWEGYTEAFF.

This chain uses TRBV28 with TRBJ1-5; perhaps TRBD1 as D (5 bases). The V gene's germline CDR1 is MDHEN and CDR2 SYDVKM. The length of the CDR3 is 16 residues. Trimming took off 4 bases at V and 1 base at J, with 14 bases between the two ends. CDR3 loop: CASSWGRGSSNQPQHF. The CDR3 nucleotides are TGTGCCAGCAGTTGGGGTCGGGGGTCCAGCAATCAGCCCCAGCATTTT.

CDR3 sequence (DNA): TGTGCCAGCAGTCCTTACAGGGGGGCTTCGTCCACTGAAGCTTTCTTT. Amino acids: CASSPYRGASSTEAFF. The chain uses TRBV27 and TRBJ1-1; TRBD1 matches at 8 bases. The CDR3 has 16 residues. From germline, CDR1 is MNHEY and CDR2 SMNVEV (reference sequence). Unmatched junction bases numbered 12, after V lost 5 bases and J lost 4 bases.

The rearrangement joins TRBV6-5 to TRBJ2-1; D perhaps matches TRBD1 (6 bases). CDR3 size: 14 residues. Germline loops: CDR1 MNHEY, CDR2 SVGAGI. Trimming took 0 bases from V and 7 from J, leaving 10 bases between them. CDR3 residues: CASSYSDSRNEQFF. The CDR3 bases are TGTGCCAGCAGTTACTCGGACAGTAGAAATGAGCAGTTCTTC.

V is TRBV5-1 and J is TRBJ2-2; D not resolved. V lost 2 bases to trimming and J lost 7 bases, with 6 bases between them. Germline assignment: CDR1 SGHRS and CDR2 YFSETQ. The length of the CDR3 is 12 residues. CDR3 sequence reads: CASSFPGGELFF. In DNA form, the CDR3 reads TGCGCCAGCAGCTTTCCGGGCGGGGAGCTGTTTTTT.

The chain recombines TRBV7-2 with TRBJ2-7; 9 bases map to TRBD2. This CDR3 is 15 amino acids long. CDR1 and CDR2 (germline): SGHTA, FQGNSA. Trimming at V came to 4 bases and at J to 0 bases, leaving 4 bases not matched to a gene. The CDR3 region is CASSSAGGSSYEQYF. CDR3 coding DNA: TGTGCCAGCAGCTCTGCGGGGGGGAGCTCCTACGAGCAGTACTTC.

V gene TRBV24-1 combines with J gene TRBJ2-1; D gene unclear. Germline V CDR1 and CDR2: KGHDR, SFDVKD. V gave up 2 bases and J gave up 6 bases, with 10 bases separating them. The CDR3 is 14 amino acids. Here the CDR3 DNA reads TGTGCCACCAGTGATTCCAGATTCCGCAATGAGCAGTTCTTC. Its translation: CATSDSRFRNEQFF.

This clone was seen only a few times. The same CDR3 arises from other DNA sequences in this sample as well. The chain is built from TRBV5-1 and TRBJ1-5, with a possible D match to TRBD1 (5 bases). With 0 bases removed from V and 7 bases from J, the gap between germline ends came to 11 bases. The germline V gene has CDR1 SGHRS and CDR2 YFSETQ. This CDR3 contains 14 residues. CDR3 region: CASSLEGSGQPQHF. CDR3 nucleotide sequence: TGCGCCAGCAGCTTGGAAGGGTCAGGGCAGCCCCAGCATTTT.

This chain links TRBV4-3 with TRBJ2-5; TRBD1 might be the D (5 bases). Trimming took 0 bases from V and 8 from J, leaving 13 bases between them. The V gene's germline CDR1 is LGHNA and CDR2 YSLEER. This CDR3 region has 14 residues. The chain's CDR3 is CASSQDTGPSTQYF. CDR3 nucleotides: TGCGCCAGCAGCCAAGATACAGGCCCAAGTACCCAGTACTTC.

CDR3 bases: TGTGCCAGCAGTTATCGGGGGGCCACAGATACGCAGTATTTT. Amino acid sequence: CASSYRGATDTQYF. The chain joins TRBV6-2 or TRBV6-3 to TRBJ2-3; tentative D call: TRBD2 (7 bases). The CDR3 has 14 amino acids. Germline V gene lookup returns CDR1 MNHEY and CDR2 SVGEGT. The germline V and J ends were trimmed by 3 bases and 2 bases, with 9 bases remaining between them.